There are many counts of the clone carrying this TCR delta chain. Its antigen is not known. TCRdb lists the protein of a much larger clone for this DNA, which differs at residue 3, so this is likely a read error; the protein given here is translated from the DNA itself. Gammadelta T cells were flow-sorted from PBMC into Vgamma9/Vdelta2+ and Vdelta2-negative populations for bulk analysis. The data derive from a study of γδ T cells in repeated Plasmodium falciparum infection. TCRdb re-identified clones in the multiplex PCR reads via CATT. The sample lists tens of thousands of delta-chain clones, about 2% occurring once. CDR1 and CDR2 from the germline V gene are GEAIGNYY and EKD. The length of the CDR3 is 19 residues. Findings and caveats of the study: Repeated controlled infections reportedly drove waves of new clonotype selection in Vdelta2-negative, mostly Vdelta1+, gammadelta repertoires.

V is TRDV2 and J is TRDJ1; 9 positions match TRDD3. TCRdb does not report a J gene; here it was assigned by matching the DNA to germline references. The TCR comes from a pool of human donors (malaria-infected and uninfected, not separated). The sequencing sample was made of gamma-delta T cells from blood. The CDR3 loop reads CAYDTFPALGDPFTDKLIF. The CDR3 region has the DNA TGTGCCTATGACACCTTCCCGGCTCTGGGGGATCCTTTCACCGATAAACTCATCTTT.